The 5 T cell receptor beta chains in this list originate from one sample, sequenced in a study of T-cell reconstitution after alpha-beta-depleted transplantation in children. Library preparation (for TCRbeta) was performed with unique molecular identifiers. TCRdb redid the calling of the PCR reads with MiXCR, one entry per CDR3 protein. Here the sample spans fewer than 250,000 distinct CDR3 sequences, under 20% being singletons. The sample was PBMCs, mostly from graft donor cells, taken 360 days after TCRalphabeta/CD19-depleted stem cell transplant. These receptors all stem from a male patient under 10 years old who had a stem cell transplant for acute lymphoblastic leukemia, so the T cells may come from the graft donor.

This clonotype has more than one count but fewer than ten. This chain links TRBV5-1 with TRBJ2-3; 10 positions agree with TRBD2. The junction had 5 bases not matched to a gene; V was cut back by 2 bases and J by 2 bases. The germline V gene has CDR1 SGHRS and CDR2 YFSETQ. The length of the CDR3 is 16 residues. The CDR3 DNA follows: TGCGCCAGCAGCTTCGGACTAGCGGTGAACACAGATACGCAGTATTTT. This sequence encodes CASSFGLAVNTDTQYF.

This sequence joins TRBV6-5 and TRBJ2-1; 14 bases map to TRBD2. The germline V gene has CDR1 MNHEY and CDR2 SVGAGI. Trimming took 5 bases from V and 9 from J; bases not matched to a gene: 9. This CDR3 contains 16 residues. The chain's CDR3 is CASSPRLAGGPSEQFF. Here the CDR3 DNA reads TGTGCCAGCAGTCCCCGACTAGCGGGGGGGCCGTCTGAGCAGTTCTTC.

This clonotype was seen more than once but under ten times. This chain connects TRBV20-1 to TRBJ1-5, with 7 bases aligning to TRBD1. The ends lost 3 bases at V and 5 bases at J; junction bases unmatched: 4. This CDR3 has 13 residues. The germline V gene encodes CDR1 DFQATT and CDR2 SNEGSKA (reference sequence). The CDR3 nucleotides are TGCAGTGCTAGGGGGACAGACGATCAGCCCCAGCATTTT. Amino acid sequence: CSARGTDDQPQHF.

This rearrangement joins TRBV28 to TRBJ2-3; tentatively, D is TRBD2 (6 bases). This CDR3 is built from 15 residues. Trimming cost V 6 bases and J 1 base, with 14 bases left between them. Germline V gene lookup returns CDR1 MDHEN and CDR2 SYDVKM. The CDR3 DNA reads as TGTGCCAGCAGACCCGTGGAGGGCCGCACAGATACGCAGTATTTT. It translates to CASRPVEGRTDTQYF. The whole variable domain, remainder taken from reference TRBV28 and TRBJ2-3, is DVKVTQSSRYLVKRTGEKVFLECVQDMDHENMFWYRQDPGLGLRLIYFSYDVKMKEKGDIPEGYSVSREKKERFSLILESASTNQTSMYLCASRPVEGRTDTQYFGPGTRLTVL.

This clonotype was counted at least ten times. The chain is built from TRBV15 and TRBJ2-3; no reliable D call. The length of the CDR3 is 13 residues. The germline V gene has CDR1 LNHNV and CDR2 YYDKDF (reference sequence). V shed 5 bases and J shed 1 base, with 7 bases lying between them. CDR3 residues: CATSRSGTDTQYF. Written as DNA, the CDR3 is TGTGCCACCAGCCGGAGCGGCACAGATACGCAGTATTTT.